The 9 T cell receptor beta chains below were found in one sample sequenced in a study of T cells expressing NK-cell markers. From its re-call of the 5' RACE reads, TCRdb lists each CDR3 protein once, without DNA. The sample shows about 460,000 distinct CDR3 sequences, and more than 1.4% sits with its ten largest clones. Material for sequencing was blood T cells: a sorted CD56 or NKG2C T cell subset, CD4+ or CD8+ T cells, or bulk PBMC T cells (not recorded which). The receptors here all came from a woman aged 50 to 65 in good health.

The chain couples TRBV20-1 to TRBJ2-3; TCRdb gives TRBD2 as the D gene, but with no DNA this cannot be confirmed. CDR1 is DFQATT and CDR2 is SNEGSKA in the germline V gene (reference sequence). This CDR3 spans 14 amino acids. The CDR3: CSASSWEDSDTQYF.

The rearrangement links TRBV5-1 to TRBJ2-1. From germline, CDR1 is SGHRS and CDR2 YFSETQ. The CDR3 sequence is 14 residues long. CDR3: CASSLDGGTLGQFF.

CDR3 protein: CASSLLRGSEAFF. The rearrangement links TRBV5-1 to TRBJ1-1; the TCRdb D gene call, TRBD1, has no DNA to confirm it. Germline CDR1 is SGHRS and CDR2 is YFSETQ. This CDR3 region has 13 residues.

J is TRBJ1-4 and V is TRBV5-1; the D gene TCRdb calls, TRBD1, cannot be checked with no DNA. This CDR3 has 17 amino acids. Germline V CDR1 and CDR2: SGHRS, YFSETQ. The CDR3 loop reads CASSQQGLGAYNEKLFF.

Here the CDR3 reads CASSEFGDRGTGELFF. The chain couples TRBV25-1 to TRBJ2-2; TCRdb's D call, TRBD1, is unchecked because there is no DNA. This CDR3 comprises 16 residues. Germline V gives CDR1 MGHDK, CDR2 SYGVNS.

This chain connects TRBV11-2 to TRBJ1-4; TCRdb returns TRBD1, unconfirmable since there is no DNA. Germline lookup yields CDR1 SGHAT and CDR2 FQNNGV. The CDR3 loop spans 12 amino acids. CDR3 sequence: CASSRFWGELFF.

This chain joins TRBV6-5 and TRBJ1-4. The germline V gene encodes CDR1 MNHEY and CDR2 SVGAGI. This CDR3 spans 13 amino acids. CDR3 loop: CASGYATNEKLFF.

This sequence joins TRBV3-1 and TRBJ1-5. The CDR3 length is 13 residues. Germline assignment: CDR1 LGHDT and CDR2 YNNKEL (reference sequence). CDR3 in amino acids: CASSGEGNQPQHF. Combining the CDR3 with reference TRBV3-1 and TRBJ1-5 gives the whole variable domain DTAVSQTPKYLVTQMGNDKSIKCEQNLGHDTMYWYKQDSKKFLKIMFSYNNKELIINETVPNRFSPKSPDKAHLNLHINSLELGDSAVYFCASSGEGNQPQHFGDGTRLSIL.

The chain uses TRBV12-3 or TRBV12-4 and TRBJ2-5; the D call from TCRdb, TRBD1, cannot be confirmed without DNA. The length of the CDR3 is 16 residues. Here the CDR3 reads CASRRRTGRGLETQYF.